This T cell receptor beta chain appears in the sequencing data of a study of cytomegalovirus exposure and HLA in healthy donors (dated by TCRdb to about 2017). Background for the entire study: A later analysis indicated that the 120 or so validation repertoires were generated on the platform also employed for the approximately 700 repertoires of the first cohort. A separate validation cohort of 90 to 150 different subjects was used in addition to the approximately 670-subject first cohort. The study was designed to test whether signatures of past pathogen exposure could be identified by cataloging public T cell receptors. The study combined high-throughput TCR immunosequencing, statistical association of individual TCRs with disease status, and machine learning to predict cytomegalovirus infection status. General conclusions and limits of the study: A few of the identified cytomegalovirus-associated TCR beta chains were confirmed in vitro to be specific for cytomegalovirus antigens. It was suggested by the authors that the approach could potentially be generalized to other disease states and immunological phenotypes. A later analysis found that TCRs clustered in the first cohort also tended to co-occur in the 100 to 150 validation repertoires, with more than 90% of cluster scores above 0. The study listed around 160 TCR beta chains as associated with cytomegalovirus. A later analysis had no HLA typing for the validation cohort, so co-occurrence there was scored across all 130 or so repertoires. Most TCR sequences were observed very rarely across donors, whereas some public TCRs were present in many individuals. In both the original and validation cohorts, the classifier was reported to diagnose cytomegalovirus status with high specificity and sensitivity.

The donors belonged to the validation cohort of under 150 subjects, which was separate from the approximately 660-subject first cohort. About this clone itself: The antigen it binds to is not known. No base-level quality is on record; no much larger clone is a single base apart.

V is reduced by 2 bases and J by 2 bases, leaving a spacing of 12 bases between them. Taken from cysteine to phenylalanine, the CDR3 has 15 residues. CDR3 DNA is the only sequence kept; it has 45 bases, read in frame from the first base. Per the germline V gene, MNHNS is the CDR1 and SASEGT is the CDR2. Preparation of the library involved the immunoSEQ multiplex PCR assay. As for the original processing: A statistical classification framework was built for diagnosing cytomegalovirus status from the catalog of TCR beta chain sequences. TCRdb stores this immuneACCESS table with in-frame sequences only. Part of the clones is absent; in the studies checked, under half of the shortfall reflects unresolved V genes, and no reason is known for the rest. V, J and clone size are those of that table, while D and trimming were read from the DNA. Counted in this sample were about 62,000 clones; roughly 94% of them appeared once. The ten largest clones add up to 7% of the sample.

The receptor was derived from a woman between 18 and 29 years old in good health and CMV-seropositive. This sequence uses TRBV6-1 and TRBJ1-1; the D gene is not confidently resolved. The sample was PBMCs. The DNA sequence is TGTGCCAGCAGTGAATACGGGGTGGTAAACACTGAAGCTTTCTTT. It translates as CASSEYGVVNTEAFF.